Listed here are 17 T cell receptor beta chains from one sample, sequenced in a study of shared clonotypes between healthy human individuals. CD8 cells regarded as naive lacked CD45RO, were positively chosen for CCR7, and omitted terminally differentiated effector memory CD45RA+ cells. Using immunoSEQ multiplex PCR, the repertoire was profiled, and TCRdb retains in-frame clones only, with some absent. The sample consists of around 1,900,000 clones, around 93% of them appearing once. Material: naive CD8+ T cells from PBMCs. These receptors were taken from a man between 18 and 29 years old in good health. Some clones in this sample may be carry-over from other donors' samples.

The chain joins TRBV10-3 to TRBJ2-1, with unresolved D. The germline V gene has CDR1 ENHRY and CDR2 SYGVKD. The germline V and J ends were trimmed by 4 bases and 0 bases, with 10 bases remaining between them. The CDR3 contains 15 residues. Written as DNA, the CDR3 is TGTGCCATCAGTGGCGAGACGAGCTCCTACAATGAGCAGTTCTTC. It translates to CAISGETSSYNEQFF.

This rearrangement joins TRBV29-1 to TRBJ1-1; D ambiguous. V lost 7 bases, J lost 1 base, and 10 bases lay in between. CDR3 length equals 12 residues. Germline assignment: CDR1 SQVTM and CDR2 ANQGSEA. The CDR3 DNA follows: TGCAGCGGGGAGGTGGGGAACACTGAAGCTTTCTTT. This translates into CSGEVGNTEAFF. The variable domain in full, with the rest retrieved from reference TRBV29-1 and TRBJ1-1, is SAVISQKPSRDICQRGTSLTIQCQVDSQVTMMFWYRQQPGQSLTLIATANQGSEATYESGFVIDKFPISRPNLTFSTLTVSNMSPEDSSIYLCSGEVGNTEAFFGQGTRLTVV.

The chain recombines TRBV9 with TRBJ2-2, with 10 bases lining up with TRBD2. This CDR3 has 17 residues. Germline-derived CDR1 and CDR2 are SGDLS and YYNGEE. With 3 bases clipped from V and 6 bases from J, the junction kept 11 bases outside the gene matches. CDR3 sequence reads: CASSDSSSGSGSGELFF. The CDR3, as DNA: TGTGCCAGCAGCGACTCCTCTAGCGGGAGTGGGTCCGGGGAGCTGTTTTTT.

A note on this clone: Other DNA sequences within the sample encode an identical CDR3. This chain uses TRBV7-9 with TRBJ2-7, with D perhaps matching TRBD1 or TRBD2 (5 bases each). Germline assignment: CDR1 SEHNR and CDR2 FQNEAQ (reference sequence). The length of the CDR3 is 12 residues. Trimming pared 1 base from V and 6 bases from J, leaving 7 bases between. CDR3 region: CASSLGGGEQYF. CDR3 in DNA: TGTGCCAGCAGCTTAGGTGGGGGCGAGCAGTACTTC.

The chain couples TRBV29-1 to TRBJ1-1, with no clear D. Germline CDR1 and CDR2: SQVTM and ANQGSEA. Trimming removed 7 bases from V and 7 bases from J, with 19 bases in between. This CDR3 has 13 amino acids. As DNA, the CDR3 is TGCAGCGGGGAGTTAGATGGAATTCTTGAAGCTTTCTTT. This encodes CSGELDGILEAFF.

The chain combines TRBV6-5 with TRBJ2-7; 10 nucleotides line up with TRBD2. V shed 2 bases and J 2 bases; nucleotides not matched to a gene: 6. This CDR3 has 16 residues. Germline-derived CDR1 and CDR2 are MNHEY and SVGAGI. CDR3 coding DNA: TGTGCCAGCAGTTACGGGGTTCTAGCGGGGGCCTACGAGCAGTACTTC. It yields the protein CASSYGVLAGAYEQYF.

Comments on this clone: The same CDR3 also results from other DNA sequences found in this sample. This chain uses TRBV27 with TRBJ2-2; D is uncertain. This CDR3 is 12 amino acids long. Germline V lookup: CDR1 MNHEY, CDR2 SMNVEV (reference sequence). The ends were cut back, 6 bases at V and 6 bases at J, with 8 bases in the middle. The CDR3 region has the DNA TGTGCCAGCAGCCCGGGTTCCGGGGAGCTGTTTTTT. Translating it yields CASSPGSGELFF.

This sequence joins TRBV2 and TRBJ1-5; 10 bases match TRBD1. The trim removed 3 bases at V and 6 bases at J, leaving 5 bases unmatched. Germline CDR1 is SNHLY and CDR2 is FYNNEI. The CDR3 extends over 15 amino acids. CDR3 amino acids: CASSEGTGEGQPQHF. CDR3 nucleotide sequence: TGTGCCAGCAGTGAGGGGACAGGGGAGGGTCAGCCCCAGCATTTT.

Here the CDR3 DNA reads TGTGCCAGCAGCTTAGGTATGAGCTCCTACAATGAGCAGTTCTTC. This translates into CASSLGMSSYNEQFF. The chain is built from TRBV7-3 and TRBJ2-1; D gene ambiguous. This CDR3 comprises 15 residues. V was shortened by 2 bases and J by 0 bases, with 8 bases between the two germline ends. Germline V gene lookup returns CDR1 SGHTA and CDR2 FQGTGA.

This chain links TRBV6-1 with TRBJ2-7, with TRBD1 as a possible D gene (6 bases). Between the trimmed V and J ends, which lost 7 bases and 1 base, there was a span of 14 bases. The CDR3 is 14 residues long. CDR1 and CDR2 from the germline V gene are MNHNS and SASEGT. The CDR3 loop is CASKGTPISYEQYF. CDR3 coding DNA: TGTGCCAGCAAGGGGACACCGATATCCTACGAGCAGTACTTC.

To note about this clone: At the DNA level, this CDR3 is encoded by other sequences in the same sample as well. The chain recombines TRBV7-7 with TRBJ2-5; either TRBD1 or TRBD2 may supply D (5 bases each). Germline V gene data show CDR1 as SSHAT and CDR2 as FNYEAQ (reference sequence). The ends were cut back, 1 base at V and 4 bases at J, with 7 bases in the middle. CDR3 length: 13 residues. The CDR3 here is CASSLVGGETQYF. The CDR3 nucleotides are TGTGCCAGCAGCTTAGTTGGGGGAGAGACCCAGTACTTC. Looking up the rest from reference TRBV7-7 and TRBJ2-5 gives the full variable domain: GAGVSQSPRYKVTKRGQDVTLRCDPISSHATLYWYQQALGQGPEFLTYFNYEAQPDKSGLPSDRFSAERPEGSISTLTIQRTEQRDSAMYRCASSLVGGETQYFGPGTRLLVL.

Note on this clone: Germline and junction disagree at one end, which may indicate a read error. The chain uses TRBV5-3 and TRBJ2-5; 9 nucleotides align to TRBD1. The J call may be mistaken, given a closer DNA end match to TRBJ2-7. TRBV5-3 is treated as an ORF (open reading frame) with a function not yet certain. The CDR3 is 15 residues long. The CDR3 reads CASSLGRTGAGEQYF. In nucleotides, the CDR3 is TGTGCCAGCAGCTTAGGCAGGACAGGGGCTGGCGAGCAGTACTTC.

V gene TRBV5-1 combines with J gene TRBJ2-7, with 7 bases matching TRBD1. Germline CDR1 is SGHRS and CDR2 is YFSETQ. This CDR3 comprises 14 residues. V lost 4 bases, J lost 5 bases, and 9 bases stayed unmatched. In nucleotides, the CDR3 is TGCGCCAGCAGCCCTCCGACAGGGTCCCACGAGCAGTACTTC. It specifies CASSPPTGSHEQYF.

CDR3 coding DNA: TGTGCCAGCAGCGCATTCCTGAGAGGGACCCAGTACTTC. Its translation is CASSAFLRGTQYF. The chain combines TRBV9 with TRBJ2-5; D gene uncertain. CDR1 SGDLS and CDR2 YYNGEE come from the germline V gene. V lost 3 bases and J lost 7, with 13 bases in between. The CDR3 has 13 residues. The variable domain in full, with the rest retrieved from reference TRBV9 and TRBJ2-5, is DSGVTQTPKHLITATGQRVTLRCSPRSGDLSVYWYQQSLDQGLQFLIQYYNGEERAKGNILERFSAQQFPDLHSELNLSSLELGDSALYFCASSAFLRGTQYFGPGTRLLVL.

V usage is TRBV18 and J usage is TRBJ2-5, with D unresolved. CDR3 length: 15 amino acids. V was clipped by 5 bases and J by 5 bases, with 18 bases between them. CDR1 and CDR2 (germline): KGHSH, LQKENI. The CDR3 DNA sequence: TGTGCCAGCTCAGCCGGACGGCTCCCGAAGGAGACCCAGTACTTC. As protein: CASSAGRLPKETQYF.

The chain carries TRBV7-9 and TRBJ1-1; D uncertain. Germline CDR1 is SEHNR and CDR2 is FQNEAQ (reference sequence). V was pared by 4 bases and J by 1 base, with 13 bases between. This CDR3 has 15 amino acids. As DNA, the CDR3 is TGTGCCAGCAGCTCTTGGACGGACCCGAACACTGAAGCTTTCTTT. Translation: CASSSWTDPNTEAFF.

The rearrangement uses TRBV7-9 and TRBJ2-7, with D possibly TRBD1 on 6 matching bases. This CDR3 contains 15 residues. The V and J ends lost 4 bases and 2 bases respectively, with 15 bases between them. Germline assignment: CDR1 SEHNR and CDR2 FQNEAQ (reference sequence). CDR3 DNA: TGTGCCAGCAGCTCTACCAGGGGCCGCGCCTACGAGCAGTACTTC. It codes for CASSSTRGRAYEQYF.